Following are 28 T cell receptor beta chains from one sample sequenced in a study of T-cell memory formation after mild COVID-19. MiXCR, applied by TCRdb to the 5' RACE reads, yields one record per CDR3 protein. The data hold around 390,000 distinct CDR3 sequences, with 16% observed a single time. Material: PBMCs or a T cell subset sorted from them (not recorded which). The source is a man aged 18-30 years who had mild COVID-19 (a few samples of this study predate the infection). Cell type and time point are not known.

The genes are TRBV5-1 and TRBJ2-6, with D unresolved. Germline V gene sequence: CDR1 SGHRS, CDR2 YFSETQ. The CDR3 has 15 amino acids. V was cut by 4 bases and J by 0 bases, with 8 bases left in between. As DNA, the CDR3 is TGCGCCAGCAGCCTGTATAACTCTGGGGCCAACGTCCTGACTTTC. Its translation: CASSLYNSGANVLTF.

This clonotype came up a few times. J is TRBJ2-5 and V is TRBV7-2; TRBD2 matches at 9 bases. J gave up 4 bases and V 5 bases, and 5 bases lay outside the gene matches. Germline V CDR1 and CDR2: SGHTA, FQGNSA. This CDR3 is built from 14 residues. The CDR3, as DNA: TGTGCCAGCAGCCGTAGCGGGGGCCCAGAGACCCAGTACTTC. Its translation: CASSRSGGPETQYF.

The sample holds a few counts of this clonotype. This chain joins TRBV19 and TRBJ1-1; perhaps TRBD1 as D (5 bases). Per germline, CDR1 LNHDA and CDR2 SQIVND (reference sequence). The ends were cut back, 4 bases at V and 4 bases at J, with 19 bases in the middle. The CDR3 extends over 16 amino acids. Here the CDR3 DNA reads TGTGCCAGTAGTACGAGGGGCCTCGGGAGGGGCACTGAAGCTTTCTTT. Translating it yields CASSTRGLGRGTEAFF.

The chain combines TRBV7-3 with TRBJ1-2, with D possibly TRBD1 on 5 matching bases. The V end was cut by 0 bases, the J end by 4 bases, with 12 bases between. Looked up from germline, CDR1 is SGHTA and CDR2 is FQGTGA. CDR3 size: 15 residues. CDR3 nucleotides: TGTGCCAGCAGCTTAACCCGGGGACCTAGCTATGGCTACACCTTC. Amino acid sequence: CASSLTRGPSYGYTF.

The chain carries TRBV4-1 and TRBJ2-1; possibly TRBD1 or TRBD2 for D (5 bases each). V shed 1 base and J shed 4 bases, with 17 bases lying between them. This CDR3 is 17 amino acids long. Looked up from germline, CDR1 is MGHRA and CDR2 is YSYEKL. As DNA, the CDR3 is TGCGCCAGCAGCCAAGGGCTCGGGGCCCCCCTTTACAATGAGCAGTTCTTC. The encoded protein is CASSQGLGAPLYNEQFF.

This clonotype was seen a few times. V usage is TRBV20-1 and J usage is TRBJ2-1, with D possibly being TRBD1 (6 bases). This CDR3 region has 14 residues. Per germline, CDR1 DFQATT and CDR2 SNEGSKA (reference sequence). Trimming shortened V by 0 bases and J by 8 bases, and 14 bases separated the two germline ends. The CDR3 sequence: CSARDTAGDHEQFF. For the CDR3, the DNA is TGCAGTGCTAGAGATACGGCAGGGGACCATGAGCAGTTCTTC.

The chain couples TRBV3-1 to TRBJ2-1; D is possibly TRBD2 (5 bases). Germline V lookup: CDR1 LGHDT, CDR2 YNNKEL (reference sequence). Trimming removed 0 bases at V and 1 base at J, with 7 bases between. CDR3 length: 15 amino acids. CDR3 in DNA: TGTGCCAGCAGCCAAGATGAGGGATCCTACAATGAGCAGTTCTTC. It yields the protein CASSQDEGSYNEQFF.

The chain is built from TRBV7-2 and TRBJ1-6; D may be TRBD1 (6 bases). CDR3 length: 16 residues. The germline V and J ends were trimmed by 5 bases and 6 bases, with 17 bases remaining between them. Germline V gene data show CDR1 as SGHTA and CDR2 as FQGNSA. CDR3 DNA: TGTGCCAGCAGCCCCCACGAAAGGGGGATTAATTCACCCCTCCACTTT. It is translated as CASSPHERGINSPLHF.

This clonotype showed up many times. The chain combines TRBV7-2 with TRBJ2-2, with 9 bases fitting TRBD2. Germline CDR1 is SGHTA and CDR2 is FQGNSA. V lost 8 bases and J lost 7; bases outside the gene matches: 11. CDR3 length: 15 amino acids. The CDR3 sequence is CASSGTSSWGGELFF. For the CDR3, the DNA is TGTGCCAGCTCGGGGACTAGCTCTTGGGGCGGGGAGCTGTTTTTT. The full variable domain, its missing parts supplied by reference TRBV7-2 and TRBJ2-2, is GAGVSQSPSNKVTEKGKDVELRCDPISGHTALYWYRQSLGQGLEFLIYFQGNSAPDKSGLPSDRFSAERTGGSVSTLTIQRTQQEDSAVYLCASSGTSSWGGELFFGEGSRLTVL.

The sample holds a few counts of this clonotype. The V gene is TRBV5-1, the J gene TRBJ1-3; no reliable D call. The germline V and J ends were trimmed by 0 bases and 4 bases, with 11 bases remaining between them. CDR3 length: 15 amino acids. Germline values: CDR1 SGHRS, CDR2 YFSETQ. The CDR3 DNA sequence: TGCGCCAGCAGCTTGGACCGGGGAGTGGGAAACACCATATATTTT. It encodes CASSLDRGVGNTIYF.

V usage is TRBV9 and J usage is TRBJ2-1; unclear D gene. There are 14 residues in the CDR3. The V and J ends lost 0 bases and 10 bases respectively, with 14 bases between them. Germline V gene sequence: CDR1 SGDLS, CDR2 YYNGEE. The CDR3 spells CASSVVVAAGEQFF. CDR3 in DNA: TGTGCCAGCAGCGTAGTGGTAGCCGCCGGGGAGCAGTTCTTC. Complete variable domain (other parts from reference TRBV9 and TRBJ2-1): DSGVTQTPKHLITATGQRVTLRCSPRSGDLSVYWYQQSLDQGLQFLIQYYNGEERAKGNILERFSAQQFPDLHSELNLSSLELGDSALYFCASSVVVAAGEQFFGPGTRLTVL.

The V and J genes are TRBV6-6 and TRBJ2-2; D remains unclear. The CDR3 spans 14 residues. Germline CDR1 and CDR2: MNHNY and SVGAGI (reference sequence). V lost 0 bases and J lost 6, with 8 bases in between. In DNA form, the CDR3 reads TGTGCCAGCAGTTACTCTCGGTTGGCCGGGGAGCTGTTTTTT. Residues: CASSYSRLAGELFF.

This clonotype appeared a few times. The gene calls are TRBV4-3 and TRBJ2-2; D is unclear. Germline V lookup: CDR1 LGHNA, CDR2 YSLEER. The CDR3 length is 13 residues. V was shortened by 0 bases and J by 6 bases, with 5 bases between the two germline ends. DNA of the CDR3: TGCGCCAGCAGCCAAGATACTGCCGGGGAGCTGTTTTTT. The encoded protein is CASSQDTAGELFF.

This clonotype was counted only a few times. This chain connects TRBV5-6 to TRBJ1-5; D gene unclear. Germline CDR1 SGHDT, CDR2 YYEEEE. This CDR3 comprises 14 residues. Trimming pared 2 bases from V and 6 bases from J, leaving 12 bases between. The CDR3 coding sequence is TGTGCCAGCAGCTTAGGTAGTCATACTCAGCCCCAGCATTTT. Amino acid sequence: CASSLGSHTQPQHF.

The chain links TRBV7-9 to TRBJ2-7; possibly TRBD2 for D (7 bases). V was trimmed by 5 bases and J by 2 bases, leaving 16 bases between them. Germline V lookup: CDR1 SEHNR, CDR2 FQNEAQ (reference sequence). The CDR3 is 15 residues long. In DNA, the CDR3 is TGTGCCAGCAGCCCGGGGGCGGGGGAGGCCTACGAGCAGTACTTC. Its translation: CASSPGAGEAYEQYF.

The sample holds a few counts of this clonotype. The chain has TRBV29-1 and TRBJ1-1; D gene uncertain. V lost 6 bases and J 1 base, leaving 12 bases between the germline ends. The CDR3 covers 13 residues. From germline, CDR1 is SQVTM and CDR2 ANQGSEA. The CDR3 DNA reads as TGCAGCGTGCCCGGGGTGCCGAACACTGAAGCTTTCTTT. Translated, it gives CSVPGVPNTEAFF.

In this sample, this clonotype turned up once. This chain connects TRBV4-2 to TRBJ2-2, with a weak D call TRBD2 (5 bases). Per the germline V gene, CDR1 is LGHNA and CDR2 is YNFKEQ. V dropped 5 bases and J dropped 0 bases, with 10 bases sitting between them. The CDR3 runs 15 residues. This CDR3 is CASSSPGTNTGELFF. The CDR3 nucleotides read TGTGCCAGCAGCTCCCCGGGGACGAACACCGGGGAGCTGTTTTTT.

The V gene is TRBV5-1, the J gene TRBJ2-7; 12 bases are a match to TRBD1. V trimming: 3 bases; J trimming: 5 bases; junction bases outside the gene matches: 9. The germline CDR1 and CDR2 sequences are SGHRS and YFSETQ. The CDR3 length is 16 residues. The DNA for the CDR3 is TGCGCCAGCAGCTCCTCTCCGGGACAGGGGGCCAACGAGCAGTACTTC. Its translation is CASSSSPGQGANEQYF.

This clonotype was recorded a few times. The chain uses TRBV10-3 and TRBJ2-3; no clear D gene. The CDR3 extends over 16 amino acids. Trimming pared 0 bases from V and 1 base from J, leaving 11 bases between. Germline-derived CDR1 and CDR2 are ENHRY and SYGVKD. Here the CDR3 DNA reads TGTGCCATCAGTGAGTCCCAAGGATTTGGCACAGATACGCAGTATTTT. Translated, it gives CAISESQGFGTDTQYF.

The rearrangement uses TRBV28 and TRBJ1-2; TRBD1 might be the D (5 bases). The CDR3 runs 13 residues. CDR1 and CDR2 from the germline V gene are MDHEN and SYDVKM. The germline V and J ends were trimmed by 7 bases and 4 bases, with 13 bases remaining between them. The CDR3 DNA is TGTGCCAGCATAGGGGACGGACGCTATGGCTACACCTTC. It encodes CASIGDGRYGYTF.

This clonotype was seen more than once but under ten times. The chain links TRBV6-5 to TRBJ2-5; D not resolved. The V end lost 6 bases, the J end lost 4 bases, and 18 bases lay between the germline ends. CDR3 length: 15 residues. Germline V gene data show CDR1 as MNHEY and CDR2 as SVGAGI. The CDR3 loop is CASRPEVAIGETQYF. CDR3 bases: TGTGCCAGCAGGCCCGAAGTCGCGATAGGAGAGACCCAGTACTTC.

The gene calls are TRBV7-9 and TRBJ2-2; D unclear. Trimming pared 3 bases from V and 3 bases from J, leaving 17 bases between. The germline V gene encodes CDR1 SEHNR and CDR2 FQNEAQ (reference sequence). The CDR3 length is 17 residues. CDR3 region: CASSLGDPAPYTGELFF. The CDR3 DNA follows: TGTGCCAGCAGCTTGGGTGACCCAGCCCCTTACACCGGGGAGCTGTTTTTT.

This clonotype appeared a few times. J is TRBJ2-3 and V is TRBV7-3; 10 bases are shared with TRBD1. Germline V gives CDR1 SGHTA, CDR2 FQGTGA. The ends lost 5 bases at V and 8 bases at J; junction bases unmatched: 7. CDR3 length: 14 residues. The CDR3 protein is CASSPDRGRGTQYF. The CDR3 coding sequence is TGTGCCAGCAGCCCAGACAGGGGGCGCGGTACGCAGTATTTT.

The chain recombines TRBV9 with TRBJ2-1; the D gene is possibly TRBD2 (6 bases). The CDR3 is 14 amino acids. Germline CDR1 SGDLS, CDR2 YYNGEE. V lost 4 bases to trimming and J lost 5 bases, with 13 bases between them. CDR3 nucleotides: TGTGCCAGCAGCCTACGACGGAGGGACAATGAGCAGTTCTTC. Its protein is CASSLRRRDNEQFF.

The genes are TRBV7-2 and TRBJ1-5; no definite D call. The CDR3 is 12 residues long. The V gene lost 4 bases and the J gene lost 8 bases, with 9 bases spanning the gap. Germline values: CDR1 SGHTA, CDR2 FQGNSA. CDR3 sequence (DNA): TGTGCCAGCAGCTCCCCGTTTAAGCCCCAGCATTTT. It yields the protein CASSSPFKPQHF.

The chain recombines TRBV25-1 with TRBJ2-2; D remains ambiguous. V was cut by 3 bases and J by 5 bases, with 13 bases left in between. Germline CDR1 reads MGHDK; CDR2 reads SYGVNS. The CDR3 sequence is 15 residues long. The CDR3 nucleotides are TGTGCCAGCAGTGATATTGGGGAAGGAACCGGGGAGCTGTTTTTT. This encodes CASSDIGEGTGELFF.

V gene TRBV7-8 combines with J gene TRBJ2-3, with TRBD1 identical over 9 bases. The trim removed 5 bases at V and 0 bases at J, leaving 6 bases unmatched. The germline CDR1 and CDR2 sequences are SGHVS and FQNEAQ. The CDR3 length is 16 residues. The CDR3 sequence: CASSPQGAVSTDTQYF. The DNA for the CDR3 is TGTGCCAGCAGCCCACAGGGGGCGGTCAGCACAGATACGCAGTATTTT.

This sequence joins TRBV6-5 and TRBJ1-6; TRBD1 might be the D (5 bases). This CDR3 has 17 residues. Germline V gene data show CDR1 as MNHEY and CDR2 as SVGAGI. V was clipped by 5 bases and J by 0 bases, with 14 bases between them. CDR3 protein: CASSTVRGSSYNSPLHF. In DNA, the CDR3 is TGTGCCAGCAGTACGGTGCGGGGGAGCTCCTATAATTCACCCCTCCACTTT.